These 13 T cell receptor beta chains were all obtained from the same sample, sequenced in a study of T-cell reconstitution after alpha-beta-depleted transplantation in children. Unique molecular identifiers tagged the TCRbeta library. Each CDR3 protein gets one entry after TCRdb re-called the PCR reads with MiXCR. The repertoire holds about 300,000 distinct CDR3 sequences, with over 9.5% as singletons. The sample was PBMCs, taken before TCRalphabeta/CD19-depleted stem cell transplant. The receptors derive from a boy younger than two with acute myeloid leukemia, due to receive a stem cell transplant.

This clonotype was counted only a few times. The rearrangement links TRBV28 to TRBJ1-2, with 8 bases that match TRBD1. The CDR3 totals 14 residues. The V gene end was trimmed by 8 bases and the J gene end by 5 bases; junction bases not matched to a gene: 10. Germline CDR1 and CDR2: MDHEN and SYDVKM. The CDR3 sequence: CASLFSQGGYGYTF. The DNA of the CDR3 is TGTGCCAGCCTTTTTTCACAGGGGGGATATGGCTACACCTTC.

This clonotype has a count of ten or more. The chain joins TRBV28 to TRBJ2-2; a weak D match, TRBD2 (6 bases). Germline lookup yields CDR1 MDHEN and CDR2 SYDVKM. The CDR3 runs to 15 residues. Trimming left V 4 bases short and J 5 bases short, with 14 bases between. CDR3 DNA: TGTGCCAGCAGTTCCCTGACTAGGTGGACCGGGGAGCTGTTTTTT. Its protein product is CASSSLTRWTGELFF.

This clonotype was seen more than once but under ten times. The CDR3 DNA follows: TGCGCCAGCAGCTTGGCTTTTCTACAAGAGACCCAGTACTTC. It specifies CASSLAFLQETQYF. This rearrangement joins TRBV5-1 to TRBJ2-5, with D hard to call. V lost 0 bases and J lost 2, with 8 bases in between. The CDR3 is made up of 14 amino acids. CDR1 and CDR2 from the germline V gene are SGHRS and YFSETQ.

The CDR3 DNA is TGTGCCAGCAGTCCCAATCCACCGCTGACTAGCGGGAGGGTAAACACCGGGGAGCTGTTTTTT. Protein: CASSPNPPLTSGRVNTGELFF. The chain couples TRBV6-2 or TRBV6-3 to TRBJ2-2; 14 bases align to TRBD2. Germline V CDR1 and CDR2: MNHEY, SVGEGT. This CDR3 region has 21 residues. The trim removed 5 bases at V and 2 bases at J, leaving 16 bases unmatched.

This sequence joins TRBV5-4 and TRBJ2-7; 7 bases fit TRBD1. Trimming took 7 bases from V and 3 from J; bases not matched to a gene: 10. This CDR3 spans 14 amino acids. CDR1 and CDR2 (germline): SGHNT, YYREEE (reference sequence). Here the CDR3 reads CASHRGRGNYEQYF. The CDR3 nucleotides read TGTGCCAGCCACAGGGGACGAGGTAACTACGAGCAGTACTTC.

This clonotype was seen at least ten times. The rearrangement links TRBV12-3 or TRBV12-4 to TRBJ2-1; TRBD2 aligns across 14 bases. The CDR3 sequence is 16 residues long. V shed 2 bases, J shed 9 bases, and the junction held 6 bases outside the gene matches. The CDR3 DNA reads TGTGCCAGCAGTTTACGTCCGGGACTAGCGGGAGTTGAGCAGTTCTTC. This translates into CASSLRPGLAGVEQFF.

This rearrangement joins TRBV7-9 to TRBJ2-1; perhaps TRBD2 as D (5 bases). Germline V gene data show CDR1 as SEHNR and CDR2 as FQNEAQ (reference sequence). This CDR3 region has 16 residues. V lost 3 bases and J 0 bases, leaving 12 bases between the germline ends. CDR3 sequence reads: CASSFPTGSSYNEQFF. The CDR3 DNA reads TGTGCCAGCAGCTTCCCCACGGGGAGCTCCTACAATGAGCAGTTCTTC.

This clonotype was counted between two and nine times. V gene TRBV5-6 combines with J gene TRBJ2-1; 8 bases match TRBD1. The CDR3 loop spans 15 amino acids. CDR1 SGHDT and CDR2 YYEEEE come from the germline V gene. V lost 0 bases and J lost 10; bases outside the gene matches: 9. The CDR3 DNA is TGTGCCAGCAGCTTGGATTGGACAGGGCTACGGGAGCAGTTCTTC. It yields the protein CASSLDWTGLREQFF.

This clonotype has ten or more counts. This CDR3 reads CASSFAGVYEQYF. The DNA of the CDR3 is TGTGCCAGCAGTTTTGCCGGGGTCTACGAGCAGTACTTC. J is TRBJ2-7 and V is TRBV12-3 or TRBV12-4; weak D call: TRBD2 (5 bases). The CDR3 extends over 13 amino acids. Trimming cost V 3 bases and J 3 bases, with 9 bases left between them.

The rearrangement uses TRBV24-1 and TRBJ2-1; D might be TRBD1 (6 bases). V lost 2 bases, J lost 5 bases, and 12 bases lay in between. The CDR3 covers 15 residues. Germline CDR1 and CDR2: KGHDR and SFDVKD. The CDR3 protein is CATSDWNRADNEQFF. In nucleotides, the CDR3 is TGTGCCACCAGTGATTGGAACAGGGCCGACAATGAGCAGTTCTTC.

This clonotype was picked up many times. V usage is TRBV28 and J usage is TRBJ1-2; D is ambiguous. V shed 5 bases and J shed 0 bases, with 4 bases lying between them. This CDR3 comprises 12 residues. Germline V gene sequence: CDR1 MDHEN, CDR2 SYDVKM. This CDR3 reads CASSLSNYGYTF. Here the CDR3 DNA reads TGTGCCAGCAGTCTCTCTAACTATGGCTACACCTTC.

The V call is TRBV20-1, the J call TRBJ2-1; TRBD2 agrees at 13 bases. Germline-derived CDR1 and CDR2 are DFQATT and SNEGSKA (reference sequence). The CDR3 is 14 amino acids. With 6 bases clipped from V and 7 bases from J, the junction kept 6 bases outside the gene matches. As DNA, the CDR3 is TGCAGTGCCTGGACTAGCGGGAGTGCAAATGAGCAGTTCTTC. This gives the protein CSAWTSGSANEQFF.

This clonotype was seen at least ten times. CDR3: CASSPASPTDTQYF. For the CDR3, the DNA is TGTGCCAGCAGTCCAGCCAGTCCCACAGATACGCAGTATTTT. The chain carries TRBV4-2 and TRBJ2-3, with unresolved D. This CDR3 comprises 14 residues. V was clipped by 6 bases and J by 2 bases, with 12 bases between them. Germline V CDR1 and CDR2: LGHNA, YNFKEQ.